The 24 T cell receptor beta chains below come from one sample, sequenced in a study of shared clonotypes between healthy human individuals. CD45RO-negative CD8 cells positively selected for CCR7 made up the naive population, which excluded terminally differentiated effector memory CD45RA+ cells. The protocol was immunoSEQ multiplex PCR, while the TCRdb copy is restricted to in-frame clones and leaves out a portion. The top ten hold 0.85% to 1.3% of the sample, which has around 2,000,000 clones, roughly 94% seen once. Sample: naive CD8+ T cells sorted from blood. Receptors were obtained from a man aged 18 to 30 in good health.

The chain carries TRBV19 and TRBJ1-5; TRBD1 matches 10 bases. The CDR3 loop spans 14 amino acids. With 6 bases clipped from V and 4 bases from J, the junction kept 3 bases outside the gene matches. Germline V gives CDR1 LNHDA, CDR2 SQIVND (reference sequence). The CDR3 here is CASSPDRGNQPQHF. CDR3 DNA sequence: TGTGCCAGTAGCCCGGACAGGGGGAATCAGCCCCAGCATTTT.

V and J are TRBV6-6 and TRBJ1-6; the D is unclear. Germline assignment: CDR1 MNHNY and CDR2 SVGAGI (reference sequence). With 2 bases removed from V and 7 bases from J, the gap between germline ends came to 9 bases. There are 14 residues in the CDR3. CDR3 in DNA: TGTGCCAGCAGTTACGCGTTGGGGAATTCACCCCTCCACTTT. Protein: CASSYALGNSPLHF.

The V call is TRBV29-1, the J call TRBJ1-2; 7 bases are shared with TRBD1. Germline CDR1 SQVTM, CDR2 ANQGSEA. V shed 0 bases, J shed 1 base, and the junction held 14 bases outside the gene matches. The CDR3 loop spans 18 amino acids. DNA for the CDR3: TGCAGCGTTGAAGATCGTTGGGCTCTCAGGGGGAGTAACTATGGCTACACCTTC. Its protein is CSVEDRWALRGSNYGYTF.

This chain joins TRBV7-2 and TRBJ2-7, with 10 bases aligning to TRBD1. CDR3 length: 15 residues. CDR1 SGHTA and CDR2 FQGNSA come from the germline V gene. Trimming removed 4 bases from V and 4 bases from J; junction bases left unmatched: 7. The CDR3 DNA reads TGTGCCAGCAGCTCTGGACAGGGGGTACAGTACGAGCAGTACTTC. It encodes CASSSGQGVQYEQYF.

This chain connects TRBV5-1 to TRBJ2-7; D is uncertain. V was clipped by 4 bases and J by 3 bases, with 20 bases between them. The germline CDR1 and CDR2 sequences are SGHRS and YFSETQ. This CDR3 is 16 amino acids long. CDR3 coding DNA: TGCGCCAGCAGCCCCTCCCCTGGAGTTGGAAGCTACGAGCAGTACTTC. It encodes CASSPSPGVGSYEQYF.

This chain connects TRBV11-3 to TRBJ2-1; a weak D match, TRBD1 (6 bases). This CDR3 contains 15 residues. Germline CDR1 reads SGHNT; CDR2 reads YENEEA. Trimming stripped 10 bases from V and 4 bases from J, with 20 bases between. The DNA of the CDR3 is TGTGCCAAACCACACACAGGGCTAGAATACAATGAGCAGTTCTTC. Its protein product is CAKPHTGLEYNEQFF.

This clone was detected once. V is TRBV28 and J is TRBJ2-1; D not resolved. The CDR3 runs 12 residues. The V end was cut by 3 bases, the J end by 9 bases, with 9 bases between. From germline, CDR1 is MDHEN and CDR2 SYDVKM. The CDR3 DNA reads TGTGCCAGCAGTTTTTCGGCTATTGAGCAGTTCTTC. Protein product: CASSFSAIEQFF.

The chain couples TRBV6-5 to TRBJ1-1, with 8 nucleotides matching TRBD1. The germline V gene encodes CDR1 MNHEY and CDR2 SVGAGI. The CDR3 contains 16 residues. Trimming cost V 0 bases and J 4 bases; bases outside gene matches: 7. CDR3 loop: CASSYSGGQALTEAFF. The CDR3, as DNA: TGTGCCAGCAGTTACTCTGGGGGACAGGCGCTCACTGAAGCTTTCTTT.

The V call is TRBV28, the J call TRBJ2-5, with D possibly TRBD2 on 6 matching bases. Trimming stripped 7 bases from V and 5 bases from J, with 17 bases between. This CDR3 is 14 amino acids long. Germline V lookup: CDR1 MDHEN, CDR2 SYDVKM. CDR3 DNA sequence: TGTGCCAGCAACCCAGAGGAGGGATTGGAGACCCAGTACTTC. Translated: CASNPEEGLETQYF. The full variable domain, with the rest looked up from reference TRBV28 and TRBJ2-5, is DVKVTQSSRYLVKRTGEKVFLECVQDMDHENMFWYRQDPGLGLRLIYFSYDVKMKEKGDIPEGYSVSREKKERFSLILESASTNQTSMYLCASNPEEGLETQYFGPGTRLLVL.

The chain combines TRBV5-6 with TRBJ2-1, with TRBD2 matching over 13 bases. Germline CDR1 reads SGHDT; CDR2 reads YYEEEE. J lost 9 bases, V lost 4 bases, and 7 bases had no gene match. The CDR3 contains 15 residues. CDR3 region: CASSARLAGGGEQFF. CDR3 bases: TGTGCCAGCAGCGCACGACTAGCGGGAGGTGGTGAGCAGTTCTTC.

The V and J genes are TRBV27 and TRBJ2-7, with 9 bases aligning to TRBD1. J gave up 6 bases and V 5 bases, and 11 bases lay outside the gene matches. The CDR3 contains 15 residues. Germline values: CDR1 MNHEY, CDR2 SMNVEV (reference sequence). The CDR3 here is CASSPLGQGSPEQYF. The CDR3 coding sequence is TGTGCCAGCAGTCCACTCGGACAGGGGAGCCCCGAGCAGTACTTC.

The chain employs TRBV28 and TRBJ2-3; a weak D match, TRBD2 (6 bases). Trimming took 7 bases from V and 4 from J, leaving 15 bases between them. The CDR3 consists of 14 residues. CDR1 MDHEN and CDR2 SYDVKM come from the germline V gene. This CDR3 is CASTRSSGADTQYF. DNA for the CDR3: TGTGCCAGCACCCGGAGTTCGGGGGCAGATACGCAGTATTTT.

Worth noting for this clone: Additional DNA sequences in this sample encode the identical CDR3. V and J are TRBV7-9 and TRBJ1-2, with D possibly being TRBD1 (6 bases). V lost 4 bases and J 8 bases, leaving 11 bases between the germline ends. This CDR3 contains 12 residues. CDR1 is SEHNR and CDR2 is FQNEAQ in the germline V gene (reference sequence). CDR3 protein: CASSSQGYGYTF. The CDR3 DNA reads TGTGCCAGCAGCTCACAGGGTTACGGCTACACCTTC.

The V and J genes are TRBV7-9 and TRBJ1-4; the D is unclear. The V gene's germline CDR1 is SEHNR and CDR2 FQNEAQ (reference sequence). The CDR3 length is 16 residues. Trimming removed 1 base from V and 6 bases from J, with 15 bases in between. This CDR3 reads CASSLVGVSVHEKLFF. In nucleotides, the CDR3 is TGTGCCAGCAGCTTAGTTGGAGTTTCGGTTCATGAAAAACTGTTTTTT.

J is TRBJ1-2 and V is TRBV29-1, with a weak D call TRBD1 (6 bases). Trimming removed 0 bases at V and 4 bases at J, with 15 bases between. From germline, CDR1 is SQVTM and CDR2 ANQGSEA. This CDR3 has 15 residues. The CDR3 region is CSVEDWGAQGYGYTF. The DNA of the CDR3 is TGCAGCGTTGAAGACTGGGGGGCCCAGGGCTATGGCTACACCTTC. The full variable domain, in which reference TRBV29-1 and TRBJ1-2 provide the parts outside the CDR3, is SAVISQKPSRDICQRGTSLTIQCQVDSQVTMMFWYRQQPGQSLTLIATANQGSEATYESGFVIDKFPISRPNLTFSTLTVSNMSPEDSSIYLCSVEDWGAQGYGYTFGSGTRLTVV.

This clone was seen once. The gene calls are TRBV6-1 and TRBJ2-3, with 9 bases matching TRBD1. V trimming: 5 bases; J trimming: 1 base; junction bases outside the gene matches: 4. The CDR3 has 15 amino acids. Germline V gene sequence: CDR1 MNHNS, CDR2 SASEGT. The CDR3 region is CASSPRQGGTDTQYF. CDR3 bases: TGTGCCAGCAGTCCAAGACAGGGGGGCACAGATACGCAGTATTTT.

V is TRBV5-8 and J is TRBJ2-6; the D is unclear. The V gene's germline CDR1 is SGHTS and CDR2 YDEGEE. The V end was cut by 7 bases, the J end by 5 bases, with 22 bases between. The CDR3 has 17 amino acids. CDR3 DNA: TGTGCCAGCGGCATAAATCCCACACAAAGTCGGGCCAACGTCCTGACTTTC. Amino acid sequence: CASGINPTQSRANVLTF.

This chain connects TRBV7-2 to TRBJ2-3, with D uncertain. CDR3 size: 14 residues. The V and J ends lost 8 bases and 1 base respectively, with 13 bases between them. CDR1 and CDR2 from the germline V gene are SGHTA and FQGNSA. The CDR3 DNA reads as TGTGCCAGCCAGAGCCTCCTGGGCACAGATACGCAGTATTTT. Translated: CASQSLLGTDTQYF.

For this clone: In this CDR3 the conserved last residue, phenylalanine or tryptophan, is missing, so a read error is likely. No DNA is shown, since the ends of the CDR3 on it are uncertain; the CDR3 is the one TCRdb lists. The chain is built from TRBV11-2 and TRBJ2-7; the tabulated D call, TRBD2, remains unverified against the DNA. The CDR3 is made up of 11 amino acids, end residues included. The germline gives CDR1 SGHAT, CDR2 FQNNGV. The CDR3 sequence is CASSLMYSGLI.

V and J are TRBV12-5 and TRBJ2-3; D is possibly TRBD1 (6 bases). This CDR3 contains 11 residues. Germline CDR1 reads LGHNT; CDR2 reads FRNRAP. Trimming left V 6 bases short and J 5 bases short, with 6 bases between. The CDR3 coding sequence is TGTGCTAGTGGGACAGGAGATACGCAGTATTTT. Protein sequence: CASGTGDTQYF. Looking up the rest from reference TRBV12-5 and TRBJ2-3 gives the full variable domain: DARVTQTPRHKVTEMGQEVTMRCQPILGHNTVFWYRQTMMQGLELLAYFRNRAPLDDSGMPKDRFSAEMPDATLATLKIQPSEPRDSAVYFCASGTGDTQYFGPGTRLTVL.

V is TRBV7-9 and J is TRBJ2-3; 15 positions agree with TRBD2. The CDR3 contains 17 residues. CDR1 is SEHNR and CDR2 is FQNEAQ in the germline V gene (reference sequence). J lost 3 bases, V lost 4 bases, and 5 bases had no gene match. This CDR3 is CASSWTSGRASTDTQYF. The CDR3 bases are TGTGCCAGCAGCTGGACTAGCGGGAGGGCCTCGACAGATACGCAGTATTTT.

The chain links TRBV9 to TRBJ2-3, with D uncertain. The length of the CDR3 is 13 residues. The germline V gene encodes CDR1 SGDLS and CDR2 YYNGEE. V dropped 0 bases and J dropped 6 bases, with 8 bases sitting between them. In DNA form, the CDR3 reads TGTGCCAGCAGCGTAGAACCCGCGGATACGCAGTATTTT. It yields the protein CASSVEPADTQYF.

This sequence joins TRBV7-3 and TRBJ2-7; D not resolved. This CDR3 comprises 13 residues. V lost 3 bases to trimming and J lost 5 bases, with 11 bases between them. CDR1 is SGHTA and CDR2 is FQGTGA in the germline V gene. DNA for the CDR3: TGTGCCAGCAGCTTGGATCCGGGTAACGAGCAGTACTTC. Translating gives CASSLDPGNEQYF.

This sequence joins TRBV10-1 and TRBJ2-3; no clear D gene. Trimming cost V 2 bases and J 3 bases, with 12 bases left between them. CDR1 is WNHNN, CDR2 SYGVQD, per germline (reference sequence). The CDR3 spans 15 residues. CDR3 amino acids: CASSEGPLDTDTQYF. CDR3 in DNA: TGCGCCAGCAGTGAGGGGCCCCTAGATACAGATACGCAGTATTTT.